This T cell receptor (beta chain) stems from a study of early T cells in non-severe SARS-CoV-2 infection. Study overall: Investigators sequenced bulk RNA drawn from unsorted whole blood, and chains remained unpaired.

Unique molecular identifiers were added to individual cDNA molecules. TCRdb reprocessed the 5' RACE reads via MiXCR and lists one record per CDR3 protein. The sample has approximately 77,000 distinct CDR3 sequences, roughly 12% seen once. Overall study results and limits: Database matching using VDJdb favored anti-spike CD8 responses, with private and CD4 specificities left missing.

This CDR3 region has 12 residues. V gave up 6 bases and J gave up 6 bases, with 9 bases separating them. A note on this clonotype: Its matching antigen is unknown.

The sequencing input was whole blood. The sequence was collected from an adult who was a healthcare worker with PCR-confirmed SARS-CoV-2 infection or an uninfected control (not recorded which). V usage is TRBV12-3 or TRBV12-4 and J usage is TRBJ2-1, with D uncertain. The CDR3 DNA sequence: TGTGCCAGCAGACGGATGGTCAATGAGCAGTTCTTC. Amino acid sequence: CASRRMVNEQFF.